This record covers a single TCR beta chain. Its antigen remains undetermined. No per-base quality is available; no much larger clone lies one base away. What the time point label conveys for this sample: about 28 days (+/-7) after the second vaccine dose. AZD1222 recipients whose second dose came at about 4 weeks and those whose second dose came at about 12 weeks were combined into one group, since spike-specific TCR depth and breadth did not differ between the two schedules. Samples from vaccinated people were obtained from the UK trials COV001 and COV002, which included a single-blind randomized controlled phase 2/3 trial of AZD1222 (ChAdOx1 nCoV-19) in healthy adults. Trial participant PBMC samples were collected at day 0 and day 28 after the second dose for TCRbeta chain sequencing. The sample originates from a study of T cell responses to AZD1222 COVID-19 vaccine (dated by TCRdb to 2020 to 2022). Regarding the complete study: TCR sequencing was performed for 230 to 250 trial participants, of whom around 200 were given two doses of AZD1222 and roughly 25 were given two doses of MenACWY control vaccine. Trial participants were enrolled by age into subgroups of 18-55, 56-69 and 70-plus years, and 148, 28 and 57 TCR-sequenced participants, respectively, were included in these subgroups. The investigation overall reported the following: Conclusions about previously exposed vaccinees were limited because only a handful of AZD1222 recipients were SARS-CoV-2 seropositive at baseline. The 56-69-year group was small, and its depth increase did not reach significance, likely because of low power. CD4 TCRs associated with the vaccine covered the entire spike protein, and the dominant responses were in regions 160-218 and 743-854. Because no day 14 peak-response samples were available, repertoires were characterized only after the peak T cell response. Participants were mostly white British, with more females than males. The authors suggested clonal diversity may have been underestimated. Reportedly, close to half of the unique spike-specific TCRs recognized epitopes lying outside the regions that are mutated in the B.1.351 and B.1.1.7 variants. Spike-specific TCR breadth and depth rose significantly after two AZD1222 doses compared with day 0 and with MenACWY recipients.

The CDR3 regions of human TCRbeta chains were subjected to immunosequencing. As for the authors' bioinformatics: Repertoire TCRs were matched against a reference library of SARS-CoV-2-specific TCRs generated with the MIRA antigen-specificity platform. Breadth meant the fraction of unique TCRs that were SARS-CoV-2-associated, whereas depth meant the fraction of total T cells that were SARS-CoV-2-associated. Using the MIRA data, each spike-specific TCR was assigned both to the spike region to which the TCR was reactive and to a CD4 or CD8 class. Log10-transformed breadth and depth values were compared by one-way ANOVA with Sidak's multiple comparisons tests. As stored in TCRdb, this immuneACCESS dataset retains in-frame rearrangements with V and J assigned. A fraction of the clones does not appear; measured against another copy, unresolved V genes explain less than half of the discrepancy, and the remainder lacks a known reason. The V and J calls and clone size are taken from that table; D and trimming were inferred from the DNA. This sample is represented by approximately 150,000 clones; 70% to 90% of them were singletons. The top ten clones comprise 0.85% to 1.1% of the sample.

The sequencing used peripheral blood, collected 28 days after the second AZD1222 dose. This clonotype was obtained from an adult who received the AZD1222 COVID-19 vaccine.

The nucleotide sequence is TGTGCCAGCAGCTCACCCTGGGGGGGTTATGGCTACACCTTC. Protein translation: CASSSPWGGYGYTF. The sequence links TRBV7-2 to TRBJ1-2; tentative D gene TRBD1, with 5 bases matching. CDR1 and CDR2, looked up from the germline V gene, are SGHTA and FQGNSA. Inclusive of the bounding cysteine and phenylalanine, the CDR3 is 14 residues long. The read is trimmed to its CDR3 DNA, 42 bases read in frame from base 1. The V end loses 4 bases and the J end loses 5 bases, and a stretch of 14 bases separates them.